This entry lists 2 T cell receptor beta chains sequenced from one sample in a study of blood T cell repertoires in COVID-19. TCRdb's table, derived via immunoSEQ multiplex PCR, lists solely in-frame clones and lacks some. The sample gives approximately 230,000 clones, 87% of which show up once; approximately 3.3% is in the top ten. Sequencing input: peripheral blood. The source is a man between 18 and 29 years old with active or convalescent COVID-19.

The chain has TRBV28 and TRBJ1-1, with D perhaps matching TRBD1 (6 bases). Trimming cost V 0 bases and J 3 bases, with 20 bases left between them. CDR1 and CDR2 (germline): MDHEN, SYDVKM. This CDR3 is 18 amino acids long. CDR3 residues: CASSLWMGGGAKDTEAFF. The CDR3 bases are TGTGCCAGCAGTTTATGGATGGGCGGGGGCGCGAAGGACACTGAAGCTTTCTTT. Filled out from reference TRBV28 and TRBJ1-1, the complete variable domain reads DVKVTQSSRYLVKRTGEKVFLECVQDMDHENMFWYRQDPGLGLRLIYFSYDVKMKEKGDIPEGYSVSREKKERFSLILESASTNQTSMYLCASSLWMGGGAKDTEAFFGQGTRLTVV.

The gene calls are TRBV29-1 and TRBJ2-5; D is perhaps TRBD2 (5 bases). Germline values: CDR1 SQVTM, CDR2 ANQGSEA. This CDR3 comprises 15 residues. Trimming removed 2 bases at V and 4 bases at J, with 17 bases between. Here the CDR3 DNA reads TGCAGCGTTGAAAGGCGGGCGGAGACGGGAGAGACCCAGTACTTC. Translation gives CSVERRAETGETQYF. The variable domain in full, with the rest retrieved from reference TRBV29-1 and TRBJ2-5, is SAVISQKPSRDICQRGTSLTIQCQVDSQVTMMFWYRQQPGQSLTLIATANQGSEATYESGFVIDKFPISRPNLTFSTLTVSNMSPEDSSIYLCSVERRAETGETQYFGPGTRLLVL.